This T cell receptor beta chain was sequenced during a study of response to subunit inactivated influenza vaccine (dated by TCRdb to the late 2010s). With regard to the full study: The study used deep quantitative T cell receptor repertoire profiling to track responses to a trivalent subunit inactivated influenza vaccine.

Libraries were prepared through RT-PCR. TCRdb names Illumina HiSeq 2500 as the instrument used. TCRdb trimmed the raw reads at Q25, called clones with MiXCR and kept productive beta chains. Here each entry gathers all rows of one CDR3 protein and keeps the most common genes and DNA. The sample profile shows about 500,000 distinct CDR3 sequences; 15% to 20% of them were found once. The ten top clones hold approximately 3% of the sample. Taken from cysteine to phenylalanine, the CDR3 has 13 residues. The retained sequence is limited to the CDR3, 39 bases, with the frame set at the first base. V loses 3 bases, J loses 7 bases, and the germline ends lie 13 bases apart. Comment on this clonotype: Which antigen it targets is not known. No much larger clone is present one base from it, and per-base qualities are unavailable.

Summary of the overall study and its limitations: According to the authors, only a limited number of new T cells may be recruited by each seasonal influenza vaccination.

Sequenced here: CD4+ T cells sorted from PBMCs, sampled approximately 25 months after vaccination. The chain is made from TRBV12-3 or TRBV12-4 and TRBJ2-7; tentative D gene TRBD2, with 6 bases matching. This clonotype originated in a man between 50 and 70 years old who received an inactivated influenza vaccine. Donor details come from another sample of the same person, matched by shared clones. Here the CDR3 is given as CASSFSPGGEQYF. In nucleotides, the sequence is TGTGCCAGCAGTTTCAGTCCTGGGGGGGAGCAGTACTTC.